These T cell receptor beta chains were read from a single sample in a study of early T cells in non-severe SARS-CoV-2 infection. TCRdb independently ran MiXCR on the 5' RACE reads; one entry per CDR3 protein. The data contain about 98,000 distinct CDR3 sequences, 13% to 15% of them singletons. Sequencing used whole blood. The receptors come from an adult who was a healthcare worker with PCR-confirmed SARS-CoV-2 infection or an uninfected control (not recorded which). Each CDR3 is given with its conserved first and last residue. The D gene is left open where the match is weak. The listing skips clone size in some rows; elsewhere it reads once, few, many or a size class.

j_call: TRBJ2-7
clone_size: NA
d_call: TRBD2
v_call: TRBV20-1
cdr3_aa: CSARPIQGLALYEQYF
cdr3_nt: TGCAGTGCTAGACCAATACAGGGACTAGCGCTCTACGAGCAGTACTTC

j_call: TRBJ2-1
clone_size: few
d_call: TRBD2
v_call: TRBV29-1
cdr3_aa: CSVDTSGRGVQFF
cdr3_nt: TGCAGCGTTGATACTAGCGGGCGAGGCGTGCAGTTCTTC

j_call: TRBJ2-1
clone_size: few
d_call: NA
v_call: TRBV24-1
cdr3_aa: CATSEMSGLQFF
cdr3_nt: TGTGCCACCAGTGAGATGAGCGGCCTTCAGTTCTTC

j_call: TRBJ2-5
clone_size: many
d_call: NA
v_call: TRBV20-1
cdr3_aa: CSALEGQETQYF
cdr3_nt: TGCAGCGCCCTGGAGGGCCAAGAGACCCAGTACTTC

j_call: TRBJ1-4
clone_size: few
d_call: TRBD1
v_call: TRBV28
cdr3_aa: CASSQGGSEKLFF
cdr3_nt: TGTGCCAGCAGTCAGGGGGGAAGTGAAAAACTGTTTTTT

j_call: TRBJ2-1
clone_size: many
d_call: TRBD1
v_call: TRBV6-6
cdr3_aa: CASSSTGGPYNEQFF
cdr3_nt: TGTGCCAGCAGTTCGACAGGGGGGCCCTACAATGAGCAGTTCTTC

j_call: TRBJ2-1
clone_size: NA
d_call: NA
v_call: TRBV11-2
cdr3_aa: CATSAGTPGHEQFF
cdr3_nt: TGTGCCACCAGCGCCGGGACTCCGGGTCATGAGCAGTTCTTC

j_call: TRBJ2-1
clone_size: few
d_call: NA
v_call: TRBV29-1
cdr3_aa: CSVVSLNYNEQFF
cdr3_nt: TGCAGCGTTGTCTCCCTAAACTACAATGAGCAGTTCTTC

j_call: TRBJ2-7
clone_size: NA
d_call: NA
v_call: TRBV7-9
cdr3_aa: CASRGSYEQYF
cdr3_nt: TGTGCCTCGCGTGGGTCCTACGAGCAGTACTTC

j_call: TRBJ2-7
clone_size: many
d_call: TRBD2
v_call: TRBV7-6
cdr3_aa: CASRLSGSYEQYF
cdr3_nt: TGTGCCAGCAGGCTCAGCGGGAGCTACGAGCAGTACTTC

j_call: TRBJ2-7
clone_size: NA
d_call: NA
v_call: TRBV4-2
cdr3_aa: CASSPVVQTTSYEQYF
cdr3_nt: TGTGCCAGCAGCCCAGTCGTACAGACGACCTCCTACGAGCAGTACTTC

j_call: TRBJ2-1
clone_size: NA
d_call: NA
v_call: TRBV12-5
cdr3_aa: CASGRFPHNEQFF
cdr3_nt: TGTGCTAGTGGCAGGTTTCCCCACAATGAGCAGTTCTTC

j_call: TRBJ2-7
clone_size: NA
d_call: TRBD2
v_call: TRBV28
cdr3_aa: CASSLIGLAGGCEQYF
cdr3_nt: TGTGCCAGCAGTTTAATTGGGTTAGCGGGAGGGTGCGAGCAGTACTTC

j_call: TRBJ2-1
clone_size: NA
d_call: TRBD2
v_call: TRBV5-4
cdr3_aa: CASSLGVSGRHNEQFF
cdr3_nt: TGTGCCAGCAGCTTGGGGGTTAGCGGGAGGCACAATGAGCAGTTCTTC

j_call: TRBJ2-1
clone_size: few
d_call: NA
v_call: TRBV9
cdr3_aa: CASSRRTEQFF
cdr3_nt: TGTGCCAGCAGCCGGCGGACTGAGCAGTTCTTC

j_call: TRBJ2-1
clone_size: few
d_call: NA
v_call: TRBV3-1
cdr3_aa: CASSQSTGAGPYNEQFF
cdr3_nt: TGTGCCAGCAGCCAATCCACGGGAGCGGGCCCCTACAATGAGCAGTTCTTC

j_call: TRBJ2-3
clone_size: few
d_call: TRBD2
v_call: TRBV20-1
cdr3_aa: CSARSSTGGFTDTQYF
cdr3_nt: TGCAGTGCTAGGAGTTCAACGGGAGGTTTCACAGATACGCAGTATTTT

j_call: TRBJ1-4
clone_size: few
d_call: NA
v_call: TRBV25-1
cdr3_aa: CASRAGTNEKLFF
cdr3_nt: TGTGCCAGCAGGGCAGGGACTAATGAAAAACTGTTTTTT

j_call: TRBJ2-6
clone_size: many
d_call: TRBD2
v_call: TRBV7-6
cdr3_aa: CASSREGLDSGANVLTF
cdr3_nt: TGTGCCAGCAGCCGGGAGGGATTAGACTCTGGGGCCAACGTCCTGACTTTC

j_call: TRBJ2-2
clone_size: NA
d_call: NA
v_call: TRBV7-3
cdr3_aa: CASSLTSANTGELFF
cdr3_nt: TGTGCCAGCAGCTTAACTAGCGCCAACACCGGGGAGCTGTTTTTT

j_call: TRBJ1-1
clone_size: many
d_call: NA
v_call: TRBV18
cdr3_aa: CASSLGQNSEAFF
cdr3_nt: TGTGCCAGCTCACTCGGACAGAATTCTGAAGCTTTCTTT